This passage covers 21 T cell receptor beta chains from one sample sequenced in a study of blood T cell repertoires in COVID-19. This table comes from immunoSEQ multiplex PCR, and its TCRdb copy is limited to in-frame clones, with some not included. The repertoire holds about 160,000 clones, with 70% to 90% as singletons. The specimen sequenced was PBMCs or T cells enriched from blood (not recorded which). Every receptor here comes from a woman between 45 and 60 years old who had recovered from COVID-19.

This sequence joins TRBV5-6 and TRBJ1-3, with D hard to call. Between the trimmed V and J ends, which lost 1 base and 0 bases, there was a span of 11 bases. This CDR3 has 16 amino acids. The germline V gene encodes CDR1 SGHDT and CDR2 YYEEEE. CDR3 in amino acids: CASSLTLGSSGNTIYF. Written as DNA, the CDR3 is TGTGCCAGCAGCTTGACCCTGGGGAGCTCTGGAAACACCATATATTTT.

The gene calls are TRBV28 and TRBJ2-2; D ambiguous. The CDR3 totals 13 residues. Trimming shortened V by 4 bases and J by 4 bases, and 7 bases separated the two germline ends. Germline loops: CDR1 MDHEN, CDR2 SYDVKM. The CDR3 is CASSSQPTGELFF. Here the CDR3 DNA reads TGTGCCAGCAGTTCACAGCCCACCGGGGAGCTGTTTTTT.

With respect to this clone: Its ends do not fully match the called genes, so a read error is possible. The same CDR3 arises from other DNA sequences in this sample as well. This sequence joins TRBV5-4 and TRBJ2-7; possible D gene TRBD1, 5 bases. Germline V gene data show CDR1 as SGHNT and CDR2 as YYREEE (reference sequence). This CDR3 region has 14 residues. DNA for the CDR3: TGTGCCAGCAGCCGAACAGGAAACTCCTATGAGCAGTACTTC. Protein sequence: CASSRTGNSYEQYF. Full variable domain (remainder filled in from reference TRBV5-4 and TRBJ2-7): ETGVTQSPTHLIKTRGQQVTLRCSSQSGHNTVSWYQQALGQGPQFIFQYYREEENGRGNFPPRFSGLQFPNYSSELNVNALELDDSALYLCASSRTGNSYEQYFGPGTRLTVT.

This rearrangement joins TRBV5-1 to TRBJ1-1; 7 bases map to TRBD1. The germline gives CDR1 SGHRS, CDR2 YFSETQ. The CDR3 totals 13 residues. Losses at the gene ends were 7 bases for V and 3 bases for J; bases not matched to a gene: 6. The CDR3, as DNA: TGCGCCAGCGCACAGCAGGGGGACACTGAAGCTTTCTTT. It is translated as CASAQQGDTEAFF.

The chain uses TRBV7-3 and TRBJ2-3, with D possibly TRBD1 on 6 matching bases. V dropped 4 bases and J dropped 2 bases, with 13 bases sitting between them. The CDR3 totals 15 residues. Per germline, CDR1 SGHTA and CDR2 FQGTGA. Here the CDR3 reads CASSSRQDTTDTQYF. The CDR3 DNA is TGTGCCAGCAGCTCGCGACAGGATACCACAGATACGCAGTATTTT.

This clone appeared once. The rearrangement links TRBV19 to TRBJ1-2, with 8 positions matching TRBD1. CDR1 is LNHDA, CDR2 SQIVND, per germline (reference sequence). CDR3 length: 14 amino acids. V lost 5 bases and J lost 2; bases outside the gene matches: 4. CDR3 amino acids: CASSVNRGNYGYTF. The CDR3 nucleotides read TGTGCCAGTAGTGTTAACAGGGGGAACTATGGCTACACCTTC.

The rearrangement joins TRBV27 to TRBJ2-7, with 8 bases matching TRBD1. The CDR3 length is 16 residues. The trim removed 0 bases at V and 1 base at J, leaving 5 bases unmatched. Germline loops: CDR1 MNHEY, CDR2 SMNVEV (reference sequence). CDR3 amino acids: CASSLSGTGSSYEQYF. DNA for the CDR3: TGTGCCAGCAGTTTATCGGGGACAGGATCGTCCTACGAGCAGTACTTC.

This chain connects TRBV6-2 or TRBV6-3 to TRBJ2-2, with TRBD1 as a possible D gene (5 bases). Deletions cut 4 bases from V and 4 bases from J, with 19 bases between. This CDR3 is built from 17 residues. Per the germline V gene, CDR1 is MNHEY and CDR2 is SVGEGT. The CDR3 DNA sequence: TGTGCCAGCAGTTTCTCCCCGGCCAGGGTCTCCACCGGGGAGCTGTTTTTT. This codes for CASSFSPARVSTGELFF.

The V call is TRBV30, the J call TRBJ2-4, with 8 positions matching TRBD1. The CDR3 length is 14 residues. V lost 4 bases, J lost 1 base, and 3 bases stayed unmatched. Germline-derived CDR1 and CDR2 are GTSNPN and SVGIG (reference sequence). CDR3 coding DNA: TGTGCCTGGAAGGACAGGGCGGCCAAAAACATTCAGTACTTC. Residues: CAWKDRAAKNIQYF.

The genes are TRBV5-6 and TRBJ1-4, with a weak D call TRBD1 (6 bases). Germline CDR1 is SGHDT and CDR2 is YYEEEE. Trimming took 5 bases from V and 2 from J, leaving 13 bases between them. The CDR3 is 15 amino acids. The chain's CDR3 is CASRSQGLTNEKLFF. For the CDR3, the DNA is TGTGCCAGCAGATCACAGGGCCTCACTAATGAAAAACTGTTTTTT. Based on the CDR3 plus reference TRBV5-6 and TRBJ1-4, the full variable domain is DAGVTQSPTHLIKTRGQQVTLRCSPKSGHDTVSWYQQALGQGPQFIFQYYEEEERQRGNFPDRFSGHQFPNYSSELNVNALLLGDSALYLCASRSQGLTNEKLFFGSGTQLSVL.

V usage is TRBV5-6 and J usage is TRBJ1-6; 8 bases are shared with TRBD1. Germline V gives CDR1 SGHDT, CDR2 YYEEEE. CDR3 length: 15 amino acids. V shed 0 bases, J shed 8 bases, and the junction held 4 bases outside the gene matches. CDR3 nucleotide sequence: TGTGCCAGCAGCTTGGTAGCAGGGGGCGATTCACCCCTCCACTTT. Amino acid sequence: CASSLVAGGDSPLHF.

In DNA, the CDR3 is TGTGCCAGCAGTGGGACAGGGGGAAGTGAAAAACTGTTTTTT. Its translation: CASSGTGGSEKLFF. The chain couples TRBV2 to TRBJ1-4; TRBD1 matches at 10 bases. Germline V gives CDR1 SNHLY, CDR2 FYNNEI. This CDR3 has 14 residues. After removal of 4 bases from V and 7 bases from J, the junction contained 3 bases not matched to a gene.

In DNA form, the CDR3 reads TGTGCCAGCGGCGACAGGGGGCCTCCCTACGAGCAGTACTTC. It codes for CASGDRGPPYEQYF. The chain links TRBV27 to TRBJ2-7; 10 bases fit TRBD1. CDR3 length equals 14 residues. Germline loops: CDR1 MNHEY, CDR2 SMNVEV (reference sequence). The V and J ends lost 8 bases and 2 bases, in that order; junction bases with no gene match: 6.

The CDR3: CASSWTGGDGYTF. The CDR3 DNA sequence: TGTGCCAGCAGCTGGACAGGGGGCGATGGCTACACCTTC. The rearrangement uses TRBV7-9 and TRBJ1-2; TRBD1 matches 11 bases. The ends lost 4 bases at V and 6 bases at J; junction bases unmatched: 1. The CDR3 runs 13 residues. CDR1 and CDR2 (germline): SEHNR, FQNEAQ (reference sequence).

The chain recombines TRBV4-3 with TRBJ2-2; 8 bases match TRBD1. CDR3 length: 16 residues. V lost 1 base, J lost 5 bases, and 6 bases stayed unmatched. Germline V gives CDR1 LGHNA, CDR2 YSLEER. In DNA, the CDR3 is TGCGCCAGCAGCCAAGCGCTCAGGGGGCAGACCGGGGAGCTGTTTTTT. It specifies CASSQALRGQTGELFF.

The V gene is TRBV5-4, the J gene TRBJ1-4; D is undetermined. V was cut by 10 bases and J by 0 bases, with 13 bases left in between. Germline CDR1 is SGHNT and CDR2 is YYREEE (reference sequence). This CDR3 is 14 amino acids long. The CDR3 sequence is CAAARGATNEKLFF. DNA for the CDR3: TGTGCCGCGGCTCGGGGTGCAACTAATGAAAAACTGTTTTTT.

The CDR3 DNA reads as TGCAGCGTTGAACGCCCGGGGGGCCAGCAGTACTTC. This sequence encodes CSVERPGGQQYF. J is TRBJ2-7 and V is TRBV29-1; possibly TRBD2 for D (7 bases). Germline V gene data show CDR1 as SQVTM and CDR2 as ANQGSEA. The V gene lost 2 bases and the J gene lost 8 bases, with 13 bases spanning the gap. This CDR3 has 12 amino acids.

The chain has TRBV6-5 and TRBJ1-1; TRBD1 agrees at 9 bases. Trimming cost V 2 bases and J 11 bases; bases outside gene matches: 9. This CDR3 is built from 14 residues. CDR1 and CDR2 (germline): MNHEY, SVGAGI. The CDR3 nucleotides read TGTGCCAGCAGTTACGGCGGGACAGGGCTGGAGGCTTTCTTT. This gives the protein CASSYGGTGLEAFF.

This clone is a singleton in its sample. The J gene is TRBJ2-2, the V gene TRBV19; D perhaps matches TRBD2 (5 bases). CDR1 is LNHDA and CDR2 is SQIVND in the germline V gene (reference sequence). V was trimmed by 6 bases and J by 2 bases, leaving 7 bases between them. CDR3 length equals 13 residues. The CDR3 sequence is CASSGVNTGELFF. DNA for the CDR3: TGTGCCAGTAGCGGGGTTAACACCGGGGAGCTGTTTTTT.

The V gene is TRBV30, the J gene TRBJ2-7; possibly TRBD1 for D (6 bases). Germline V gene lookup returns CDR1 GTSNPN and CDR2 SVGIG (reference sequence). This CDR3 contains 14 residues. V was pared by 3 bases and J by 3 bases, with 15 bases between. CDR3 nucleotides: TGTGCCTGGAGACCGGAGACAGGATACTACGAGCAGTACTTC. Encoded protein: CAWRPETGYYEQYF.

The gene calls are TRBV4-1 and TRBJ2-4; 7 nucleotides align to TRBD1. After removal of 4 bases from V and 8 bases from J, the junction contained 11 bases not matched to a gene. In germline, CDR1 is MGHRA, CDR2 YSYEKL. The CDR3 is 15 amino acids. In DNA, the CDR3 is TGCGCCAGCAGCCGAGGGGACAGCAAGGGGGACATTCAGTACTTC. It codes for CASSRGDSKGDIQYF.